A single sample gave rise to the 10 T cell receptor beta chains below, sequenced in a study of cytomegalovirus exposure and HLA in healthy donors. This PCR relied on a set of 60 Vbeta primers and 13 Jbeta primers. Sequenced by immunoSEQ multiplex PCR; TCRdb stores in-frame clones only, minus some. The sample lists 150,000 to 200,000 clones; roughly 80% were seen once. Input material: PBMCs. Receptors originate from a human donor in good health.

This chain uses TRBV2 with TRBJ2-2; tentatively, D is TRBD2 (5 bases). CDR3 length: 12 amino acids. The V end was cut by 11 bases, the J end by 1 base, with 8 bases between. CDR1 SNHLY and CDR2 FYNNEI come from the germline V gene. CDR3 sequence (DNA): TGTGCCGCCGGGGTGAACACCGGGGAGCTGTTTTTT. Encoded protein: CAAGVNTGELFF.

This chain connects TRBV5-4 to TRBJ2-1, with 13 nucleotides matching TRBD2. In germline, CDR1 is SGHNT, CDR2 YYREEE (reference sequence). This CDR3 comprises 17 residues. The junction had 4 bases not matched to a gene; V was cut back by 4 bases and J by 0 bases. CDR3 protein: CASSGLAGANSYNEQFF. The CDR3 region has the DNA TGTGCCAGCAGCGGACTAGCGGGGGCGAACTCCTACAATGAGCAGTTCTTC.

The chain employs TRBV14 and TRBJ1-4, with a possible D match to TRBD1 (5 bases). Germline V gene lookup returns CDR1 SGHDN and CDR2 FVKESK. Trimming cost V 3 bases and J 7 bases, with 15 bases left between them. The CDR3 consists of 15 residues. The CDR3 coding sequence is TGTGCCAGCAGCCACAATCGGAGGGGAACTGAAAAACTGTTTTTT. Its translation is CASSHNRRGTEKLFF.

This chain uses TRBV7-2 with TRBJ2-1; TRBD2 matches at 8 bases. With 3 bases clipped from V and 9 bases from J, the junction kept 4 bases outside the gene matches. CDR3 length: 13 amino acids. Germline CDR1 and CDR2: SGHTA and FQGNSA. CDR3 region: CASSLGTRREQFF. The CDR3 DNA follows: TGTGCCAGCAGCTTGGGGACTAGACGTGAGCAGTTCTTC.

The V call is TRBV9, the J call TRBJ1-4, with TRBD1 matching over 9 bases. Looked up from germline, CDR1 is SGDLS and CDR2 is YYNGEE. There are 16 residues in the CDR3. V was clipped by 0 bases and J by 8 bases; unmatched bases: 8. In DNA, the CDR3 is TGTGCCAGCAGCGTAGGGTTGGGACAGGGTGAAGAAAAACTGTTTTTT. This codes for CASSVGLGQGEEKLFF.

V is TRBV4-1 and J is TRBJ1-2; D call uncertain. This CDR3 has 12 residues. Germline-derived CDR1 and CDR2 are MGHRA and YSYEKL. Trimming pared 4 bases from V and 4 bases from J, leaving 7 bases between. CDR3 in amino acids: CASSPDSYGYTF. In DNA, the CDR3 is TGCGCCAGCAGCCCCGACTCCTATGGCTACACCTTC.

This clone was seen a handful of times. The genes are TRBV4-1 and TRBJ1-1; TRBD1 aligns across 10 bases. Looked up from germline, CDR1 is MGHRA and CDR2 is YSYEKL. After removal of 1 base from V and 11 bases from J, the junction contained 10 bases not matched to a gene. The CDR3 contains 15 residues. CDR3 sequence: CASSQGQGARYEAFF. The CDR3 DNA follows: TGCGCCAGCAGCCAAGGACAGGGGGCTCGTTATGAGGCTTTCTTT.

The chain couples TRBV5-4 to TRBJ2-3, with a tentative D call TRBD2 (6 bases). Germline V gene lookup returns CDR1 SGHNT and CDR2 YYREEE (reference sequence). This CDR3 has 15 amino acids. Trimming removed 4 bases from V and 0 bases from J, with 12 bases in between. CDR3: CASSPRGSSTDTQYF. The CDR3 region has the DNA TGTGCCAGCAGCCCCCGGGGGAGCAGCACAGATACGCAGTATTTT. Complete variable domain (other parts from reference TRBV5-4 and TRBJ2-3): ETGVTQSPTHLIKTRGQQVTLRCSSQSGHNTVSWYQQALGQGPQFIFQYYREEENGRGNFPPRFSGLQFPNYSSELNVNALELDDSALYLCASSPRGSSTDTQYFGPGTRLTVL.

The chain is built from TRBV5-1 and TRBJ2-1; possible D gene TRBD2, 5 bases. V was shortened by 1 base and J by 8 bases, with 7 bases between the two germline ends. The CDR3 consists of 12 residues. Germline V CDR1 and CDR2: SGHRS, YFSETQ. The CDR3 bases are TGCGCCAGCAGCTTGATGGAGGATGAGCAGTTCTTC. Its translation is CASSLMEDEQFF.

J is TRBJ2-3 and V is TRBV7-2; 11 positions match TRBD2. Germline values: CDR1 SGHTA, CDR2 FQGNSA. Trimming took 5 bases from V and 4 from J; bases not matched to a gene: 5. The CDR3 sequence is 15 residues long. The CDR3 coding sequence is TGTGCCAGCAGCCTTAGCGGGGGGGCCGCAGATACGCAGTATTTT. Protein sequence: CASSLSGGAADTQYF.